Shown below are 10 T cell receptor beta chains from a single sample sequenced in a study of blood T cells in healthy people across ages. Then a second PCR, running about 6 to 12 cycles, was carried out with a sample-barcoded 5' primer and a J-beta primer mix. TCRdb re-called the 5' RACE reads through MiXCR, storing one row per CDR3 protein. In the table there are about 1,500,000 distinct CDR3 sequences, 40% to 50% of which are singletons. The source material was blood. The receptor source for this set is a woman aged 18-35 years in good health.

There are a few counts of this clonotype. The rearrangement joins TRBV20-1 to TRBJ2-4, with 8 positions matching TRBD2. The J call may be in error: the DNA end matches TRBJ2-7 better. This CDR3 is 13 amino acids long. CDR1 and CDR2 (germline): DFQATT, SNEGSKA (reference sequence). CDR3 protein: CSARGTSGHEQYF. The CDR3 bases are TGCAGTGCTAGAGGAACTAGCGGCCACGAGCAGTACTTC.

Turning to this clonotype: An end of the junction does not agree with germline; a read error may underlie this. The chain recombines TRBV29-1 with TRBJ1-6; 7 nucleotides agree with TRBD1. This CDR3 region has 13 residues. Germline V CDR1 and CDR2: SQVTM, ANQGSEA. The CDR3 region is CSVGGTANSPLHF. The CDR3 nucleotides are TGCAGTGTTGGAGGGACAGCGAATTCACCCCTCCACTTT. The full variable domain, completed using reference TRBV29-1 and TRBJ1-6, is SAVISQKPSRDICQRGTSLTIQCQVDSQVTMMFWYRQQPGQSLTLIATANQGSEATYESGFVIDKFPISRPNLTFSTLTVSNMSPEDSSIYLCSVGGTANSPLHFGNGTRLTVT.

Regarding this clonotype: This sequence may be a read error, since a much larger clone differs from it by one base. The chain has TRBV15 and TRBJ2-3; D may correspond to TRBD1 or TRBD2 (5 bases each). From germline, CDR1 is LNHNV and CDR2 YYDKDF (reference sequence). The CDR3 contains 13 residues. This chain's CDR3 is CATSRDRGDTRYF. In DNA form, the CDR3 reads TGTGCCACCAGCAGAGATAGGGGAGATACGCGGTATTTT.

This rearrangement joins TRBV29-1 to TRBJ1-1, with D unclear. Between the trimmed V and J ends, which lost 7 bases and 1 base, there was a span of 13 bases. The CDR3 runs to 13 residues. Germline CDR1 SQVTM, CDR2 ANQGSEA. The CDR3 sequence is CSAQNPENTEAFF. The CDR3, as DNA: TGCAGCGCTCAGAACCCCGAGAACACTGAAGCTTTCTTT. Full variable domain (outside the CDR3, taken from reference TRBV29-1 and TRBJ1-1): SAVISQKPSRDICQRGTSLTIQCQVDSQVTMMFWYRQQPGQSLTLIATANQGSEATYESGFVIDKFPISRPNLTFSTLTVSNMSPEDSSIYLCSAQNPENTEAFFGQGTRLTVV.

V usage is TRBV6-6 and J usage is TRBJ2-4; TRBD1 might be the D (5 bases). The V gene's germline CDR1 is MNHNY and CDR2 SVGAGI (reference sequence). The CDR3 contains 15 residues. The V gene lost 6 bases and the J gene lost 0 bases, with 12 bases spanning the gap. CDR3 sequence: CASSQTTEAKNIQYF. DNA for the CDR3: TGTGCCAGCAGCCAGACGACAGAAGCCAAAAACATTCAGTACTTC.

Points on this clonotype: At one boundary the junction diverges from the germline segment, which might be a read error. J is TRBJ1-2 and V is TRBV6-5; D gene unclear. Germline V gene data show CDR1 as MNHEY and CDR2 as SVGAGI. This CDR3 is built from 11 residues. CDR3 sequence reads: CASSSIYGYIF. CDR3 nucleotides: TGTGCCAGCAGTTCCATCTATGGCTACATCTTC.

V usage is TRBV11-2 and J usage is TRBJ2-3; D might be TRBD2 (7 bases). CDR3 length: 18 residues. V was shortened by 1 base and J by 0 bases, with 17 bases between the two germline ends. CDR1 SGHAT and CDR2 FQNNGV come from the germline V gene. CDR3 bases: TGTGCCAGCAGCTTAGGACGCGGGCGGGGGCATAGCACAGATACGCAGTATTTT. Its translation: CASSLGRGRGHSTDTQYF.

V usage is TRBV6-5 and J usage is TRBJ1-1; 9 positions agree with TRBD1. CDR1 MNHEY and CDR2 SVGAGI come from the germline V gene. The CDR3 has 15 residues. The V and J ends lost 4 bases and 3 bases, in that order; junction bases with no gene match: 6. CDR3 coding DNA: TGTGCCAGCAGTTGGAGGGACAGGGAGGACACTGAAGCTTTCTTT. This gives the protein CASSWRDREDTEAFF.

This clonotype was observed a few times. V usage is TRBV3-1 and J usage is TRBJ2-3; a weak D match, TRBD2 (5 bases). CDR3 length: 12 residues. CDR1 is LGHDT, CDR2 YNNKEL, per germline (reference sequence). The ends were cut back, 1 base at V and 10 bases at J, with 9 bases in the middle. The CDR3 reads CASSQVSGAQYF. As DNA, the CDR3 is TGTGCCAGCAGCCAAGTTTCCGGGGCGCAGTATTTT.

V usage is TRBV6-6 and J usage is TRBJ1-5; a possible D gene is TRBD1 (5 bases). The CDR3 totals 15 residues. CDR1 is MNHNY, CDR2 SVGAGI, per germline (reference sequence). V was clipped by 4 bases and J by 1 base, with 11 bases between them. The CDR3 DNA is TGTGCCAGCAGTTGGGGGATCTCCAGCAATCAGCCCCAGCATTTT. It encodes CASSWGISSNQPQHF.